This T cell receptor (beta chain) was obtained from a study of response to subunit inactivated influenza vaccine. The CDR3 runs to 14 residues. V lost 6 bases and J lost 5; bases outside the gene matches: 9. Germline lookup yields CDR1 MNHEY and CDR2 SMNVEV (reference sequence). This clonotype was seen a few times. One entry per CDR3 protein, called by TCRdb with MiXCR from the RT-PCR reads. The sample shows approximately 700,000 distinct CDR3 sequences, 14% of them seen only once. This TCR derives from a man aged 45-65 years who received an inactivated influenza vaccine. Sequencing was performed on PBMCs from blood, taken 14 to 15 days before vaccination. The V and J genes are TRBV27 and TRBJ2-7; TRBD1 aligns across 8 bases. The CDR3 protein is CASRPGTGAHEQYF. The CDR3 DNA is TGTGCCAGCAGACCCGGGACAGGAGCCCACGAGCAGTACTTC.